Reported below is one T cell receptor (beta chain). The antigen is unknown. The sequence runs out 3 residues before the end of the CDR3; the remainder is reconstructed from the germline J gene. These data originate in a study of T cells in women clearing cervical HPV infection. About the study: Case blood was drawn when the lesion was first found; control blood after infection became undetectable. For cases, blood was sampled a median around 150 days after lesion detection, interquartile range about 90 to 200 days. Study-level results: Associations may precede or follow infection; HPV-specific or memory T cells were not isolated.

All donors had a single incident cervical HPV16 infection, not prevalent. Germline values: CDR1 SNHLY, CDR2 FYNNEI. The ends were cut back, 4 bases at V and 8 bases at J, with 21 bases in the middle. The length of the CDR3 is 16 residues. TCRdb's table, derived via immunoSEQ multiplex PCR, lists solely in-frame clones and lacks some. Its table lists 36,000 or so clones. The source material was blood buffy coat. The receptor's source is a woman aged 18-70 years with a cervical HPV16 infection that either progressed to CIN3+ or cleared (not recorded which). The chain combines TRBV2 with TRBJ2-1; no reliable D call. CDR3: CASSGAGGRIKDEQFF. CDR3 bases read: TGTGCCAGCAGTGGGGCTGGTGGTAGGATCAAAGATGAG.